This entry concerns a single T cell receptor beta chain. There is no known antigen for this receptor. No clone much larger than this one lies a single base away; base qualities are absent. This specimen comes from a study of OX40 agonist ivuxolimab in advanced cancers. With regard to the full study: The costimulatory receptor OX40 (CD134) was targeted by ivuxolimab, a fully human IgG2 agonistic monoclonal antibody. Of the 50 to 55 patients in dose escalation, about 20 had hepatocellular carcinoma, some 15 had melanoma, 9 had renal cell carcinoma and 9 had head and neck cancer. The monotherapy dose-escalation portion (N of about 57 patients) of the phase I ivuxolimab trial is reported in the paper. Partial responses occurred in three dose-escalation patients, of whom one had hepatocellular carcinoma and two had cutaneous melanoma. The point of sequencing TCRbeta in the periphery was to test whether ivuxolimab changed TCR sequence diversity and drove clonal T-cell expansion. In the dose-escalation cohort, approximately 80% of patients were male, and the mean age was approximately 60 years with a range of roughly 20 to 79. Intravenous ivuxolimab was administered to patients every 2 weeks at six dose levels: 0.01, 0.1, 0.3, 1.5, 3 and 10 mg/kg. Patients were allowed to have had prior anti-PD-1, anti-PD-L1 or anti-CTLA-4 therapy, and approximately 40% of the dose-escalation patients had been treated with checkpoint inhibitors. Study-wide conclusions, independent of this receptor: In the 0.1-3.0 mg/kg groups, partial responders had among the lowest normalized peripheral clonal expansion, particularly in CD8+ T cells. After ivuxolimab, CD8+ T cells had more expanded clones than CD4+ T cells on average. At doses of 0.1 to 3.0 mg/kg, clonal expansion of both CD4+ and CD8+ T cells in blood was seen between baseline and week 6. The antigen specificity of the clonally expanded peripheral T cells was not determined. Low levels of normalized T-cell clonal expansion were also seen in some patients who did not respond.

Genomic DNA was extracted from sorted cells for sequencing of the TCRbeta CDR3 region. The immunoSEQ Assay was used for sequencing of TCRbeta CDR3 regions. This immuneACCESS table, as held by TCRdb, lists in-frame sequences with V and J called but not all clones. Of the missing ones, under half trace to an unresolved V gene in checked studies; the others have no known cause. Across this sample there are more than 80,000 clones, with 91% seen only once. Almost 8.5% of the sample is taken by the ten largest. The trial excluded patients who had a history of autoimmune disease or were on systemic immunosuppression. Peripheral blood for TCR sequencing was collected from all dose cohorts at baseline, on cycle 4 day 1, and on cycle 7 day 1. Samples came from an open-label, multicenter, first-in-human phase I dose-escalation trial of ivuxolimab. Adults with locally advanced or metastatic head and neck squamous cell, hepatocellular, melanoma or renal cell carcinoma were enrolled in the trial. Before TCR sequencing, CD4+ and CD8+ T cells were separately sorted from peripheral blood.

The sample consisted of CD4+ or CD8+ T cells sorted from blood, taken in a trial of the OX40 agonist ivuxolimab. This clonotype was obtained from an adult with an advanced solid tumor such as melanoma, head and neck, liver or kidney cancer.

The DNA sequence reads TGTGCCAGCAGTTCCCCAAGTCTAGCCAAAAACATTCAGTACTTC. Protein translation: CASSSPSLAKNIQYF. This chain joins TRBV28 to TRBJ2-4, with no reliable assignment of the D segment. The CDR3, from cysteine to phenylalanine, totals 15 residues. Only the CDR3 DNA stays, 45 bases, in frame from base 1. From the germline V gene, CDR1 is MDHEN and CDR2 is SYDVKM. The germline ends are 10 bases apart after V is trimmed by 4 bases and J by 0 bases.